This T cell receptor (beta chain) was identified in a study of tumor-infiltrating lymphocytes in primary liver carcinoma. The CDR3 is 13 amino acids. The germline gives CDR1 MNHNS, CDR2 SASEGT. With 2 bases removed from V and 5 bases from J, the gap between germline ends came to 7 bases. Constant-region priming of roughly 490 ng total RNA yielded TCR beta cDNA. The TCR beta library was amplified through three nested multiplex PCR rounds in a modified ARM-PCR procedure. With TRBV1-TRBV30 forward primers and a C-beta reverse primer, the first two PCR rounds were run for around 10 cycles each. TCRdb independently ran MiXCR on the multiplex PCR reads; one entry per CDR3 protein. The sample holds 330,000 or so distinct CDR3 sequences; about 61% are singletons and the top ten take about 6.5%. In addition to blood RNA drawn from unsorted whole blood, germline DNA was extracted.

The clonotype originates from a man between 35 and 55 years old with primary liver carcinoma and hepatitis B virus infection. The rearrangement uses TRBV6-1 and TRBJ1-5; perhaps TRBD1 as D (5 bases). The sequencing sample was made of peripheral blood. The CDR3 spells CASSEWGDQPQHF. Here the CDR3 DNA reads TGTGCCAGCAGTGAATGGGGCGATCAGCCCCAGCATTTT.